This TCR beta chain is from a study of blood T cell repertoires in COVID-19. For the study at large: Donors in the United States, Italy and Spain gave samples during acute or convalescent COVID-19. PBMCs, B-cell-depleted T cells, or T cells provided the cDNA or gDNA that made up the material.

In the original workflow: Reference gene primer amplification gave nucleated cell count estimates. Only in-frame clones appear in the TCRdb table, and some are missing; sequencing was by immunoSEQ multiplex PCR. That table gives V, J and clone size, and the DNA gave D and trimming. The data show approximately 70,000 clones, 88% seen once. J lost 4 bases, V lost 5 bases, and 3 bases had no gene match. There are 13 residues in the CDR3. CDR1 and CDR2 (germline): MDHEN, SYDVKM. The specimen sequenced was peripheral blood. The V gene is TRBV28, the J gene TRBJ2-3, with 7 bases identical to TRBD1. This sequence originates from a human donor in a cohort sampled during active COVID-19. This CDR3 reads CASSRQGSDTQYF. The CDR3 nucleotides are TGTGCCAGCAGTAGACAGGGATCAGATACGCAGTATTTT.